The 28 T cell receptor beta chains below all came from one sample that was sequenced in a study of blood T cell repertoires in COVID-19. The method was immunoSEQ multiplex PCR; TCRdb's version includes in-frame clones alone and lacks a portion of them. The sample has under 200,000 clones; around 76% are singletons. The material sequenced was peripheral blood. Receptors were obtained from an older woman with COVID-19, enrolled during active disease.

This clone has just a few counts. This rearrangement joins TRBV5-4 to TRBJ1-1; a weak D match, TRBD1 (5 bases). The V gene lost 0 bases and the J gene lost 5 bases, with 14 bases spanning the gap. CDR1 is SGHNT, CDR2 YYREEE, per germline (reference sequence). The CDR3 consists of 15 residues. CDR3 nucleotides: TGTGCCAGCAGCTTGGAGGCAGGGATGTGGACTGAAGCTTTCTTT. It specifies CASSLEAGMWTEAFF.

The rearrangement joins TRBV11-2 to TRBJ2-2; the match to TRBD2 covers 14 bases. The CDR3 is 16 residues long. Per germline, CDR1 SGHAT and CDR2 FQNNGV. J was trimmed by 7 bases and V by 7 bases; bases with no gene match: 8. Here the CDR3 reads CASTQTSGGAGGELFF. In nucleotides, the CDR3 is TGTGCCAGCACCCAGACTAGCGGGGGGGCAGGCGGGGAGCTGTTTTTT.

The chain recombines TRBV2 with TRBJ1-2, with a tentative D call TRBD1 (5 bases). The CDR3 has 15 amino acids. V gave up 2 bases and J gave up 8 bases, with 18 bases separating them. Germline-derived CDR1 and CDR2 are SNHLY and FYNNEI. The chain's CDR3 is CASSESTQALYGYTF. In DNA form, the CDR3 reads TGTGCCAGCAGTGAATCGACACAGGCCCTCTACGGCTACACCTTC.

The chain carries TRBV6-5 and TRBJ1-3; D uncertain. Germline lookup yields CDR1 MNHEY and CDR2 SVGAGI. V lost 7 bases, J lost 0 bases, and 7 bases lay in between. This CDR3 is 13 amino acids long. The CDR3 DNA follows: TGTGCCAGCACTAGCAACTCTGGAAACACCATATATTTT. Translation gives CASTSNSGNTIYF.

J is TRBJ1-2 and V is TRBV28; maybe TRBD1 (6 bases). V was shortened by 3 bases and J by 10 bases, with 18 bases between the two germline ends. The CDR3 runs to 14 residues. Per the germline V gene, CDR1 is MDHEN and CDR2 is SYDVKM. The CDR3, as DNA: TGTGCCAGCAGTTTCTTTCAGGGGTACCCCGTCTACACCTTC. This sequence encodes CASSFFQGYPVYTF.

CDR3 region: CSVEVGQGSEKLFF. CDR3 sequence (DNA): TGCAGCGTTGAAGTCGGACAGGGGAGTGAAAAACTGTTTTTT. The V and J genes are TRBV29-1 and TRBJ1-4; 9 positions match TRBD1. The trim removed 1 base at V and 7 bases at J, leaving 4 bases unmatched. Germline V lookup: CDR1 SQVTM, CDR2 ANQGSEA. This CDR3 has 14 residues.

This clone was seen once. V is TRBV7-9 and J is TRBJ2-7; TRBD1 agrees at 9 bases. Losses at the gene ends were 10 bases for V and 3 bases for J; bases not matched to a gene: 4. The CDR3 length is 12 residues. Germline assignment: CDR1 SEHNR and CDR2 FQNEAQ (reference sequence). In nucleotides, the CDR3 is TGTGCCACCCAGGGACAGGGCTACGAGCAGTACTTC. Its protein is CATQGQGYEQYF.

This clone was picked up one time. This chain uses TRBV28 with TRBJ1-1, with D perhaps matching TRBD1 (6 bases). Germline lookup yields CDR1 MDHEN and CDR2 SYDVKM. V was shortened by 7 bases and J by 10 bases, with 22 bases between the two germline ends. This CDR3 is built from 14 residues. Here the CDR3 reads CASKIGGGQTPAFF. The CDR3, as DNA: TGTGCCAGCAAAATCGGGGGGGGCCAAACTCCAGCTTTCTTT. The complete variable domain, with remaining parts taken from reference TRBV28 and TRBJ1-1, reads DVKVTQSSRYLVKRTGEKVFLECVQDMDHENMFWYRQDPGLGLRLIYFSYDVKMKEKGDIPEGYSVSREKKERFSLILESASTNQTSMYLCASKIGGGQTPAFFGQGTRLTVV.

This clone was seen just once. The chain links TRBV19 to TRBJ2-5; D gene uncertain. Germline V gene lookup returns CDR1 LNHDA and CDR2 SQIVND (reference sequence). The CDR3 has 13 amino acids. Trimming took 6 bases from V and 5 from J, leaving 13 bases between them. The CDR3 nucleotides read TGTGCCAGTAGCCGTTTCCCTTCGGAGACCCAGTACTTC. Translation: CASSRFPSETQYF.

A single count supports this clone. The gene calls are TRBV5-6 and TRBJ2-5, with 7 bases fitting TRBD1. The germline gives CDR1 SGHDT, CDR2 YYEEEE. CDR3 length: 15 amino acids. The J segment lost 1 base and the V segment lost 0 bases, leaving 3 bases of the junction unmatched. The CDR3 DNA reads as TGTGCCAGCAGCTTGGCCGGGACAGTCCAAGAGACCCAGTACTTC. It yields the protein CASSLAGTVQETQYF.

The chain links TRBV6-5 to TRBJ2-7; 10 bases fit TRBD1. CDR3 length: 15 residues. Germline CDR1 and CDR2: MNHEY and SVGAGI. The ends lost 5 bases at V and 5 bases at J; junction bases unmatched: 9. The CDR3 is CASSTSETGGHEQYF. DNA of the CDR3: TGTGCCAGCAGTACATCCGAGACAGGGGGCCACGAGCAGTACTTC.

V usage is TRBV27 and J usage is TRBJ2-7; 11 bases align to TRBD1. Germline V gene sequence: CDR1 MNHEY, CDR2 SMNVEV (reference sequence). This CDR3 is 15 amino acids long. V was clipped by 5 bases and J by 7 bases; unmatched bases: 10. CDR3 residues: CASSPGQGAVGEQYF. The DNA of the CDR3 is TGTGCCAGCAGTCCCGGACAGGGGGCTGTGGGAGAGCAGTACTTC.

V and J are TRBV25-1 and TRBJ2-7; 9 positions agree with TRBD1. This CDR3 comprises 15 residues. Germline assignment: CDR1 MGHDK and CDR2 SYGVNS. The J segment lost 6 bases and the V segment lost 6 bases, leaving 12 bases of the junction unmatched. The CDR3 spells CASRAPRDRVGEQYF. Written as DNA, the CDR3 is TGTGCCAGCAGGGCTCCTCGGGACAGGGTAGGCGAGCAGTACTTC.

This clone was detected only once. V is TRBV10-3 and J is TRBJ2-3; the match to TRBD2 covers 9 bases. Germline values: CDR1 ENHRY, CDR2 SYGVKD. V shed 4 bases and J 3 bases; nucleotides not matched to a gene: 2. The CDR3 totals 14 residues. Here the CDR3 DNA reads TGTGCCATCAGTGGGGGACTAGCTACAGATACGCAGTATTTT. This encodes CAISGGLATDTQYF.

The CDR3 here is CASGGARTYNEQFF. Written as DNA, the CDR3 is TGTGCCAGCGGGGGGGCACGGACCTACAATGAGCAGTTCTTC. The chain recombines TRBV2 with TRBJ2-1, with D possibly matching TRBD2 (7 bases). V lost 8 bases and J 2 bases, leaving 13 bases between the germline ends. Germline V gene data show CDR1 as SNHLY and CDR2 as FYNNEI. The CDR3 loop spans 14 amino acids.

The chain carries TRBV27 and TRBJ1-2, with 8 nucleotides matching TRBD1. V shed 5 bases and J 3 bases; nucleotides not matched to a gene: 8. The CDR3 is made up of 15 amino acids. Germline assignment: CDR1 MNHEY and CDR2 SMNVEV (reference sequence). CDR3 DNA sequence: TGTGCCAGCAGTACCGGGACAGGAAATGACTATGGCTACACCTTC. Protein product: CASSTGTGNDYGYTF.

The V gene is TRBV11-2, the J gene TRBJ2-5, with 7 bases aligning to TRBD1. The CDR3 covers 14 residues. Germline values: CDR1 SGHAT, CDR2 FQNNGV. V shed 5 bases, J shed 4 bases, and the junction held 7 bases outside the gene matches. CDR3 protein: CASSRRQGVETQYF. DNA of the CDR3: TGTGCCAGCAGCCGTCGACAGGGCGTAGAGACCCAGTACTTC.

The CDR3 reads CASSSRARGIYGYTF. For the CDR3, the DNA is TGTGCCAGCAGCTCCCGGGCCCGAGGGATCTATGGCTACACCTTC. The chain links TRBV5-6 to TRBJ1-2; D ambiguous. Germline CDR1 and CDR2: SGHDT and YYEEEE. With 3 bases removed from V and 4 bases from J, the gap between germline ends came to 16 bases. The CDR3 contains 15 residues.

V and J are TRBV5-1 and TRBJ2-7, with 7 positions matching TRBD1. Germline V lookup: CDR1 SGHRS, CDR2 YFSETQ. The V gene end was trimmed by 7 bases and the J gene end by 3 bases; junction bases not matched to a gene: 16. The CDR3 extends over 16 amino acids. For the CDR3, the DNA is TGCGCCAGCGACGGGGCATGGGGACAGACATACTACGAGCAGTACGTC. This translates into CASDGAWGQTYYEQYV.

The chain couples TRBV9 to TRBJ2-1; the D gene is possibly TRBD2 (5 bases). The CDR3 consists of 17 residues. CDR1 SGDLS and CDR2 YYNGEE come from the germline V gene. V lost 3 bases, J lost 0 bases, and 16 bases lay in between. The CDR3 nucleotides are TGTGCCAGCAGCGGGGTAAGAGGGCCGAGCTCCTACAATGAGCAGTTCTTC. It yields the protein CASSGVRGPSSYNEQFF.

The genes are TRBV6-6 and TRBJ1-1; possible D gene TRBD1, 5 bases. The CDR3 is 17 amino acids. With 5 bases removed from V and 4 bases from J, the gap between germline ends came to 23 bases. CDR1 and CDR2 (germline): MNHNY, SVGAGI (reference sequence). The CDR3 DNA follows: TGTGCCAGCAGTCTACGACAGCCGGCCCAGCTGAGCACTGAAGCTTTCTTT. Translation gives CASSLRQPAQLSTEAFF.

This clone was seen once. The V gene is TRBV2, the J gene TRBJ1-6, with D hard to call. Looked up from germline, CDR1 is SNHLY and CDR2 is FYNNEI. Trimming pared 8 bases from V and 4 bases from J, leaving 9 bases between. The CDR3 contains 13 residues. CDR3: CASGRPYNSPLHF. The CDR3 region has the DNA TGTGCCAGCGGGAGACCGTATAATTCACCCCTCCACTTT.

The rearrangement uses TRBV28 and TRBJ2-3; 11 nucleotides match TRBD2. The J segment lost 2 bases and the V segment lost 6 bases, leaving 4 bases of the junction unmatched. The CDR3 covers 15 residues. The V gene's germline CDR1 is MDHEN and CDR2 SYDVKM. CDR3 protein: CASSRGLAATDTQYF. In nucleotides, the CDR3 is TGTGCCAGCAGCCGGGGACTAGCGGCCACAGATACGCAGTATTTT. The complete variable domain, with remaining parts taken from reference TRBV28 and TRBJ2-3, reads DVKVTQSSRYLVKRTGEKVFLECVQDMDHENMFWYRQDPGLGLRLIYFSYDVKMKEKGDIPEGYSVSREKKERFSLILESASTNQTSMYLCASSRGLAATDTQYFGPGTRLTVL.

CDR3 in DNA: TGTGCCAGCAGACAAGAGGGACAGGGAAATTCACCCCTCCACTTT. It translates to CASRQEGQGNSPLHF. This sequence joins TRBV2 and TRBJ1-6; 9 bases map to TRBD1. V was clipped by 6 bases and J by 7 bases; unmatched bases: 7. The CDR3 loop spans 15 amino acids. Germline V lookup: CDR1 SNHLY, CDR2 FYNNEI.

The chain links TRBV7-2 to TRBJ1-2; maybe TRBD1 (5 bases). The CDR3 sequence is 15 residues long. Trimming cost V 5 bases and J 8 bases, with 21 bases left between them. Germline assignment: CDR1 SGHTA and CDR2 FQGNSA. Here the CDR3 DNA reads TGTGCCAGCAGCCGGCTCCGGGACGCGGCGGGGGGCTACACCTTC. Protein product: CASSRLRDAAGGYTF.

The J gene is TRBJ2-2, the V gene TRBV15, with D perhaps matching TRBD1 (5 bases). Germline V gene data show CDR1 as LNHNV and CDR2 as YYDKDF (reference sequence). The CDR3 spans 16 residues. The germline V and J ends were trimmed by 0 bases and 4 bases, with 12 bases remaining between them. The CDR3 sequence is CATSRDLPGSTGELFF. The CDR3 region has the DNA TGTGCCACCAGCAGAGATCTCCCAGGGTCCACCGGGGAGCTGTTTTTT.

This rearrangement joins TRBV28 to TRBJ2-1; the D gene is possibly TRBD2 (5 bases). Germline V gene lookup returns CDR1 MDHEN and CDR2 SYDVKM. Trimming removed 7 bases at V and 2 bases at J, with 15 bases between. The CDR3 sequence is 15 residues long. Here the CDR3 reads CASTPRGNAYNEQFF. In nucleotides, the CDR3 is TGTGCCAGCACCCCACGGGGTAATGCCTACAATGAGCAGTTCTTC.

The CDR3 here is CAMGDLSYGYTF. The DNA for the CDR3 is TGTGCCATGGGAGACCTGAGCTATGGCTACACCTTC. This chain joins TRBV2 and TRBJ1-2; unclear D gene. The CDR3 is made up of 12 amino acids. The ends were cut back, 10 bases at V and 4 bases at J, with 13 bases in the middle. The germline V gene encodes CDR1 SNHLY and CDR2 FYNNEI.